The rows below give T cell receptor beta chains drawn from one sample of a study of CD8 T cells in Susac syndrome. TCRdb re-called the immunoSEQ multiplex PCR reads with MiXCR, one entry per CDR3 protein. The sample contains 100,000 to 150,000 distinct CDR3 sequences, 90% to 95% of which appear only once. The sequenced sample consisted of CD8+ T cells from PBMCs. These receptors were collected from a human donor with Susac syndrome. CDR3s include the opening cysteine and the closing phenylalanine or tryptophan. The D gene is left open where the match is weak. Clone size is not always given. Where it is, it says once, few, many or a class for expanded clones.

TRBJ2-4 TRBD2 TRBV6-1 . TGTGCCAGCAGTGAAAGGGCGGGAGGGCCCCACATTCAGTACTTC CASSERAGGPHIQYF
TRBJ2-1 . TRBV12-3/TRBV12-4 . TGTGCCAGCAGCCCAACACGACCATTTTACAATGAGCAGTTCTTC CASSPTRPFYNEQFF
TRBJ2-7 . TRBV3-1 . TGTGCCAGCAGCACCGACCCGCTCTACGAGCAGTACTTC CASSTDPLYEQYF
TRBJ1-1 . TRBV30 . TGTGCCTGGTCGACAGGCGTGAACACTGAAGCTTTCTTT CAWSTGVNTEAFF
TRBJ1-2 . TRBV20-1 . TGCAGTGCTGACACCCTAACCAGTAATTGGCCCATTAACTATGGCTACACCTTC CSADTLTSNWPINYGYTF
TRBJ2-1 . TRBV11-2 . TGTGCCAGCAGCTCAAACTACAATGAGCAGTTCTTC CASSSNYNEQFF
TRBJ2-5 TRBD1 TRBV20-1 . TGCAGTGCTAGAGATTGGACAGGGCGAGGTATTGAGACCCAGTACTTC CSARDWTGRGIETQYF
TRBJ1-1 . TRBV20-1 . TGCAGTGCTACCCAAGCGGCGGGGGGCGTTGGTCGGGCTTTCTTT CSATQAAGGVGRAFF
TRBJ1-5 . TRBV9 . TGTGCCAGCAGCGTAGGTGAGGAGAATCAGCCCCAGCATTTT CASSVGEENQPQHF
TRBJ2-2 . TRBV4-2 . TGTGCCGGAGGAGGTACCGGGGAGCTGTTTTTT CAGGGTGELFF
TRBJ2-7 . TRBV4-3 once TGCGCCAGCAGCCAAGGCTCGGGACTGTTCTCCTACGAGCAGTACTTC CASSQGSGLFSYEQYF
TRBJ2-3 . TRBV6-5 . TGTGCCAGCAGTTCCCAACTAGGAGGCACAGATACGCAGTATTTT CASSSQLGGTDTQYF
TRBJ2-3 . TRBV7-6 . TGTGCCAGCAGCCCCCCCCGAGGGGCCTACACAGATACGCAGTATTTT CASSPPRGAYTDTQYF
TRBJ2-1 . TRBV19 . TGTGCCAGTAGCGGAACCTACAATGAGCAGTTCTTC CASSGTYNEQFF
TRBJ2-3 . TRBV13 few TGTGCCAGCAGCTTACTTTCAACAGATACGCAGTATTTT CASSLLSTDTQYF
TRBJ1-3 . TRBV30 . TGTTCTTCGGAGGACTCTGGAAACACCATATATTTT CSSEDSGNTIYF
TRBJ2-7 TRBD1 TRBV7-6 . TGTGCCAGCAGCTTAGAAGGGACAGTCCTCTCCTACGAGCAGTACTTC CASSLEGTVLSYEQYF
TRBJ2-3 . TRBV29-1 . TGCAGCGTTGAACCTTTGGTACAACAGGGAAGGTTTGTGGATACGCAGTATTTT CSVEPLVQQGRFVDTQYF
TRBJ1-3 . TRBV11-2 . TGTGCCAGCAGCTTCGGTGACCCAAGGACCATATATTTT CASSFGDPRTIYF
TRBJ1-1 TRBD1 TRBV2 . TGTGCCAGTACACAGGGGACACCTCCCTGGGACACTGAAGCTTTCTTT CASTQGTPPWDTEAFF
TRBJ2-7 TRBD1 TRBV2 . TGTGCCAGCACGGGGACAGAGTCCTACGAGCAGTACTTC CASTGTESYEQYF
TRBJ1-2 . TRBV30 . TGTGCCTGGAAATCTCCCAAGGGCTACACCTTC CAWKSPKGYTF
TRBJ1-2 . TRBV7-9 . TGTGCCAGCAGCTCCAGCATGTCTAACTATGGCTACACCTTC CASSSSMSNYGYTF
TRBJ1-2 . TRBV6-5 . TGTGCCAGCAGTTACACGAGGGACTTCGGGGATGGCTACACCTTC CASSYTRDFGDGYTF
TRBJ1-2 . TRBV25-1 . TGTGCCAGCAGTGAATATTCATCAGAGACGGAGGATGGCTACACCTTC CASSEYSSETEDGYTF
TRBJ2-3 TRBD2 TRBV7-6 . TGTGCCAGCAGCCTAGCGGGGGCCCTCACAGATACGCAGTATTTT CASSLAGALTDTQYF